What follows describes a single T cell receptor (beta chain). Sequenced by immunoSEQ multiplex PCR; TCRdb stores in-frame clones only, minus some. Of about 34,000 clones listed, 65% to 80% are singletons. The sample belongs to a study of a mutant IDH1 vaccine in newly diagnosed glioma. Background on the study: Earlier therapy was either radiotherapy, temozolomide, or both, and most got both.

Germline V gene data show CDR1 as SNHLY and CDR2 as FYNNEI. The V end lost 2 bases, the J end lost 1 base, and 8 bases lay between the germline ends. CDR3 length equals 14 residues. The time point denotes: baseline, week 1 (first vaccination visit). Treatment denoted: pre-vaccination baseline after standard-of-care therapy. The specimen comprised peripheral blood mononuclear cells (PBMCs), sampled from a glioma patient treated with radiotherapy, temozolomide or both. J is TRBJ1-1 and V is TRBV2; tentative D call: TRBD1 (6 bases). The receptor's source is a man aged 50 or older with glioma. Some clones in this sample may be carry-over from other donors' samples. The DNA of the CDR3 is TGTGCCAGCAGTGAATTGGGGGCGAACACTGAAGCTTTCTTT. Protein: CASSELGANTEAFF.